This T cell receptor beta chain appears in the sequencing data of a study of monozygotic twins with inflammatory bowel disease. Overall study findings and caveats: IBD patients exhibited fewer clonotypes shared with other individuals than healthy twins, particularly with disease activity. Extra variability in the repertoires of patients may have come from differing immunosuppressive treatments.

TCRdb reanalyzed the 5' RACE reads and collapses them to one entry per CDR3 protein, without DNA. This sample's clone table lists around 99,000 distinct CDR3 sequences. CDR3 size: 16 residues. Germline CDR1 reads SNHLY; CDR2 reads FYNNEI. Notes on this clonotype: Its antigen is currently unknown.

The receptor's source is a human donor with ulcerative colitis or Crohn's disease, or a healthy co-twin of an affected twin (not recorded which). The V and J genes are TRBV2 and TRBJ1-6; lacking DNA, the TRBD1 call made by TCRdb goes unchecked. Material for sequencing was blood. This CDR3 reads CASSESGGSYNSPLHF.